This T cell receptor beta chain comes out of a study of blood T cell repertoires in COVID-19. Study at large: Samples of COVID-19 (acute and convalescent) were obtained from the United States, Italy and Spain. T cells, B-cell-depleted T cells, or PBMCs provided the cDNA or gDNA that served as material.

Germline V CDR1 and CDR2: SGHNT, YYREEE (reference sequence). This CDR3 is built from 15 residues. V shed 4 bases and J 1 base; nucleotides not matched to a gene: 5. The method was immunoSEQ multiplex PCR; TCRdb's version includes in-frame clones alone and lacks a portion of them. This table holds about 250,000 clones, approximately 90% found once. The recovered donors of Cohort 3 showed two negative PCRs, clearance, or symptom resolution. The chain joins TRBV5-4 to TRBJ2-3; 8 nucleotides agree with TRBD2. Sequencing used PBMCs or T cells enriched from blood (not recorded which). The receptor was derived from a woman under 30 who had recovered from COVID-19. This CDR3 is CASSPTSAGTDTQYF. CDR3 bases: TGTGCCAGCAGCCCGACTAGCGCGGGCACAGATACGCAGTATTTT.